This T cell receptor (beta chain) comes out of a study of T-cell memory formation after mild COVID-19. Background on the study: TCR clusters showed largely donor specificity.

The V gene lost 7 bases and the J gene lost 8 bases, with 14 bases spanning the gap. This CDR3 contains 13 residues. The germline V gene has CDR1 KGHDR and CDR2 SFDVKD. TCRdb analysed the 5' RACE reads with MiXCR anew, one entry per CDR3 protein. The table shows about 470,000 distinct CDR3 sequences, with more than 20% occurring only once. The chain couples TRBV24-1 to TRBJ1-5, with D uncertain. Sequenced input: PBMCs or a T cell subset sorted from them (not recorded which). The source of this sequence is an adult woman who had mild COVID-19 (a few samples of this study predate the infection). Cell type and time point are not known. Written as DNA, the CDR3 is TGTGCCACCAGCTCGAAGGGAATAGAGCCCCAGCATTTT. Its translation: CATSSKGIEPQHF.